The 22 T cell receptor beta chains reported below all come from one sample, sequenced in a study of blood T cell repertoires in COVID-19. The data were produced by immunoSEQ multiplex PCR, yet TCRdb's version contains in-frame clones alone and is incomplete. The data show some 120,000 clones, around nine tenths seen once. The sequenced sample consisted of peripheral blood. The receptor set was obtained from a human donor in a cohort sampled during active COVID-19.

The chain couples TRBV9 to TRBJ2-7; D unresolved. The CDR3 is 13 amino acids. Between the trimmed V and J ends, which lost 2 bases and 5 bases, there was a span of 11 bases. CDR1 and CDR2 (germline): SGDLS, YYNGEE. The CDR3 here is CASSVGERDEQYF. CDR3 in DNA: TGTGCCAGCAGCGTCGGTGAAAGAGACGAGCAGTACTTC.

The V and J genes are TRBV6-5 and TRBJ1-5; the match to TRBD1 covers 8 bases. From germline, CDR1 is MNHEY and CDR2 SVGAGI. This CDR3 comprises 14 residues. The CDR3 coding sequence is TGTGGGGCGGGGCGGGGACAGGGCAATCAGCCCCAGCATTTT. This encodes CGAGRGQGNQPQHF.

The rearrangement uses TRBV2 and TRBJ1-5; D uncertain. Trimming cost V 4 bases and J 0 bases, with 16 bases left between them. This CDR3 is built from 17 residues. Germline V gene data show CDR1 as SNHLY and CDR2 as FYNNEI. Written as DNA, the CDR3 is TGTGCCAGCAGTGTGAGGCCGGAGACTTATAGCAATCAGCCCCAGCATTTT. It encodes CASSVRPETYSNQPQHF.

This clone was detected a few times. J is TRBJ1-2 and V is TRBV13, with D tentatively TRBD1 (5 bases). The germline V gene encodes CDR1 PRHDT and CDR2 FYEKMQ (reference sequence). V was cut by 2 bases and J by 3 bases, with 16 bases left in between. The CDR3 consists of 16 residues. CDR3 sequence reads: CASSLKGREVDYGYTF. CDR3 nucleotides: TGTGCCAGCAGCTTAAAGGGGCGGGAAGTAGACTATGGCTACACCTTC.

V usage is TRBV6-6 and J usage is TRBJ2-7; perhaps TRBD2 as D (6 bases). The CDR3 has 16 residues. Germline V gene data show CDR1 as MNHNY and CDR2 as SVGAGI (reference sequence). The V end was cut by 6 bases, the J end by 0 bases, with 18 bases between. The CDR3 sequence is CASRPPRDSSSYEQYF. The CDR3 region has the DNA TGTGCCAGCAGGCCACCCCGGGACTCGAGCTCCTACGAGCAGTACTTC.

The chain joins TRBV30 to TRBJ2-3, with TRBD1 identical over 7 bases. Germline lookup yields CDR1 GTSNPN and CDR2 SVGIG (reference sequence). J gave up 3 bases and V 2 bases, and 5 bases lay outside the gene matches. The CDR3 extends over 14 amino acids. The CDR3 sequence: CAWSMGQRTDTQYF. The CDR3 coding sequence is TGTGCCTGGAGTATGGGACAGAGGACAGATACGCAGTATTTT.

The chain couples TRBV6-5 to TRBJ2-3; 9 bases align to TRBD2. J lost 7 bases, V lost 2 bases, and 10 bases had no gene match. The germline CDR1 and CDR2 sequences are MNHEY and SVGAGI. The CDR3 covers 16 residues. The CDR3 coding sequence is TGTGCCAGCAGTTACCCGGCGCGGGGGGGACAGAATACGCAGTATTTT. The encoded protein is CASSYPARGGQNTQYF.

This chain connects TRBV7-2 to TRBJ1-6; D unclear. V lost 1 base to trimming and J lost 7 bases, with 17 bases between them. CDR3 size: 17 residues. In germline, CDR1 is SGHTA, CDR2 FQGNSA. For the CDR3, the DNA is TGTGCCAGCAGCTTAGATCGGCCCGGGTTTAGCAATTCACCCCTCCACTTT. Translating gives CASSLDRPGFSNSPLHF.

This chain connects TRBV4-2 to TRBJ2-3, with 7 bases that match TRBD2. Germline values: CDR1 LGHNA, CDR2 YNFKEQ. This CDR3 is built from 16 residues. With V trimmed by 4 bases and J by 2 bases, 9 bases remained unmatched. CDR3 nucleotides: TGTGCCAGCAGCCCCCCTGGCGGACTAGTCACAGATACGCAGTATTTT. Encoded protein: CASSPPGGLVTDTQYF.

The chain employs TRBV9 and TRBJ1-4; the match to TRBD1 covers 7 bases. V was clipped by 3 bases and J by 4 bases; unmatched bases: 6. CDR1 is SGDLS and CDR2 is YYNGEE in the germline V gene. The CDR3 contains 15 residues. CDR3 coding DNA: TGTGCCAGCAGCGAGACAGGGTCAGATAATGAAAAACTGTTTTTT. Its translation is CASSETGSDNEKLFF.

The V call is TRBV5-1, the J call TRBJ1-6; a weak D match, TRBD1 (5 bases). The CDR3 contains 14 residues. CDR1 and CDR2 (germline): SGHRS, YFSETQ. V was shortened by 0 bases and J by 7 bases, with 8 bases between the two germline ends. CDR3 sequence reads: CASSLGQLNSPLHF. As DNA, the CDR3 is TGCGCCAGCAGCTTGGGACAGTTAAATTCACCCCTCCACTTT.

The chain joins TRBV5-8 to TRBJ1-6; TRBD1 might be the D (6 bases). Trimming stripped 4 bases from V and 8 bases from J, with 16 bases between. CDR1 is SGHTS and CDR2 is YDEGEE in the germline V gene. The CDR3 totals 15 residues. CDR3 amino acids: CASSQRGGCDSPLHF. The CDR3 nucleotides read TGTGCCAGCAGCCAAAGAGGGGGTTGTGATTCACCCCTCCACTTT.

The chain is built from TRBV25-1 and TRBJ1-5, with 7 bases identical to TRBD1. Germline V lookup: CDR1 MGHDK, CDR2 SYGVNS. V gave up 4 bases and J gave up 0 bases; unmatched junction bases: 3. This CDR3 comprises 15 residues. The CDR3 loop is CASSGQGYSNQPQHF. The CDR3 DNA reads TGTGCCAGCAGTGGACAGGGTTATAGCAATCAGCCCCAGCATTTT.

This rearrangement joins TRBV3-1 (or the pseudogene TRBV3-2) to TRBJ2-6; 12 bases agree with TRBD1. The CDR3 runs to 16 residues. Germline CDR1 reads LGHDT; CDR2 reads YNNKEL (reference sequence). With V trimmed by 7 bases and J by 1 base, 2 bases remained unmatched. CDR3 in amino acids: CASTGQGASGANVLTF. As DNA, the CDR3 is TGTGCCAGCACGGGACAGGGGGCATCTGGGGCCAACGTCCTGACTTTC.

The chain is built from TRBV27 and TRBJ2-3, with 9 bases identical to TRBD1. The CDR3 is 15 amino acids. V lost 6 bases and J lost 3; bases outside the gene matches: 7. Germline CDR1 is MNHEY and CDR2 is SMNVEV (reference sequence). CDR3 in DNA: TGTGCCAGCAGAGGGGGACAGGGAAGGACAGATACGCAGTATTTT. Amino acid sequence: CASRGGQGRTDTQYF.

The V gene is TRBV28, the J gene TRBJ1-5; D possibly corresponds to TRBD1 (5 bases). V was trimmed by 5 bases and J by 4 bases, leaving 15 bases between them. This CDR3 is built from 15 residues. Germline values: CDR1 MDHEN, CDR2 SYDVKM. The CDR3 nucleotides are TGTGCCAGCAGTCGGCAGGGTGGAAGAAATCAGCCCCAGCATTTT. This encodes CASSRQGGRNQPQHF.

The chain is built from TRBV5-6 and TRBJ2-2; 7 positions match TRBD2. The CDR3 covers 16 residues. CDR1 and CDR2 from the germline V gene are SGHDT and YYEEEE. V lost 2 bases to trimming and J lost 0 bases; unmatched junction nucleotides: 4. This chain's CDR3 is CASSLLAIANTGELFF. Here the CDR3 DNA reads TGTGCCAGCAGCTTACTAGCGATAGCGAACACCGGGGAGCTGTTTTTT.

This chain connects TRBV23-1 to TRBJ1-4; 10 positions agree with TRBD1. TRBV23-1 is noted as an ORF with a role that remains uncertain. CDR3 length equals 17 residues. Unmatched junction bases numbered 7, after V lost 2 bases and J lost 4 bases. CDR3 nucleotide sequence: TGCGCCAGCAGTCAAGACGCCGGGACAGGGGTTAATGAAAAACTGTTTTTT. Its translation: CASSQDAGTGVNEKLFF.

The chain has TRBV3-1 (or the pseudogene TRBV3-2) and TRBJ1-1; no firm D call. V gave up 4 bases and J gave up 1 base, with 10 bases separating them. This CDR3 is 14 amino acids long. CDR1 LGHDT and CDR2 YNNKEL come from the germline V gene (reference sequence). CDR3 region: CASSRMAGNTEAFF. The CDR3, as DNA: TGTGCCAGCAGCCGAATGGCAGGGAACACTGAAGCTTTCTTT.

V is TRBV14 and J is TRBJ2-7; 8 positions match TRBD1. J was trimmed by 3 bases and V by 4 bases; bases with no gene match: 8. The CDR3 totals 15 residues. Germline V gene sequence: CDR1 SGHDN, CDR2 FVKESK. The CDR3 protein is CASSPYGQGIYEQYF. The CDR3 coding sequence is TGTGCCAGCAGCCCCTATGGACAGGGAATCTACGAGCAGTACTTC.

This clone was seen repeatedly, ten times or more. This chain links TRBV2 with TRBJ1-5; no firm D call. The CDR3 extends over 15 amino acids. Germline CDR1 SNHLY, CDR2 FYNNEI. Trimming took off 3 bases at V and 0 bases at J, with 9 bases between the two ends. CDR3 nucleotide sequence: TGTGCCAGCAGTGACGGGAGGAATAGCAATCAGCCCCAGCATTTT. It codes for CASSDGRNSNQPQHF.

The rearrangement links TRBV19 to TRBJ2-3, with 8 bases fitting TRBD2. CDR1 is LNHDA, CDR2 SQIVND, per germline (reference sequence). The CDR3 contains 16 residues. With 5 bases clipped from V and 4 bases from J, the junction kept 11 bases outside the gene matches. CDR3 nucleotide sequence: TGTGCCAGTAGTTTCTCAGCGGGAGTGGTGTCAGATACGCAGTATTTT. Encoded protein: CASSFSAGVVSDTQYF.